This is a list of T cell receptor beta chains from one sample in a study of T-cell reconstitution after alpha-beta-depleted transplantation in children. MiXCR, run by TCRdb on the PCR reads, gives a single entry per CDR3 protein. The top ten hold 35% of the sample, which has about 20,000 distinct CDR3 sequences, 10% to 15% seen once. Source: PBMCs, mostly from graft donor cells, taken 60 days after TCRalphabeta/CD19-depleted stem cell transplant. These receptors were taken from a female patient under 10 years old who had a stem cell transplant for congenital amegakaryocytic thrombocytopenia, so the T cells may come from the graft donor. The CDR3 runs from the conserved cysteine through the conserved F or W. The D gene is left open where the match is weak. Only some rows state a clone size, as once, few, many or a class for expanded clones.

CDR3nt: TGCGCCAGCAGCCGGGGTGCGCGGGCCTCCTACAATGAGCAGTTCTTC
CDR3aa: CASSRGARASYNEQFF
len: 16
abundance: many
v_gene: TRBV5-1
j_gene: TRBJ2-1
d_gene: NA

CDR3nt: TGCAGCGTTGAACGGGGCGACTACGAGCAGTACTTC
CDR3aa: CSVERGDYEQYF
len: 12
abundance: many
v_gene: TRBV29-1
j_gene: TRBJ2-7
d_gene: NA

CDR3nt: TGTGCCAGCAGTTCCGCGGCGAGGGAGATCACAGATACGCAGTATTTT
CDR3aa: CASSSAAREITDTQYF
len: 16
abundance: many
v_gene: TRBV12-3/TRBV12-4
j_gene: TRBJ2-3
d_gene: NA

CDR3nt: TGTGCCAGCAGCCCGACAGGGGGCGATGAGCAGTTCTTC
CDR3aa: CASSPTGGDEQFF
len: 13
abundance: NA
v_gene: TRBV14
j_gene: TRBJ2-1
d_gene: TRBD1

CDR3nt: TGCAGCGTCGAGGGGGGCTTTGGCGTAAGCTCCTACAATGAGCAGTTCTTC
CDR3aa: CSVEGGFGVSSYNEQFF
len: 17
abundance: NA
v_gene: TRBV29-1
j_gene: TRBJ2-1
d_gene: NA

CDR3nt: TGCGCCAGCAGTGTGGGACTAGGTGTCGTAGATACGCAGTATTTT
CDR3aa: CASSVGLGVVDTQYF
len: 15
abundance: NA
v_gene: TRBV10-1
j_gene: TRBJ2-3
d_gene: TRBD2

CDR3nt: TGTGCCATCAGTGAGGCGAAAGAGACCCAGTACTTC
CDR3aa: CAISEAKETQYF
len: 12
abundance: many
v_gene: TRBV10-3
j_gene: TRBJ2-5
d_gene: NA

CDR3nt: TGTGCCTGGAGTGGTTTCGACACAGATACGCAGTATTTT
CDR3aa: CAWSGFDTDTQYF
len: 13
abundance: many
v_gene: TRBV30
j_gene: TRBJ2-3
d_gene: NA

CDR3nt: TGTGCCAGCAGCTTTACCTGGAGCTCCTACAATGAGCAGTTCTTC
CDR3aa: CASSFTWSSYNEQFF
len: 15
abundance: few
v_gene: TRBV5-6
j_gene: TRBJ2-1
d_gene: NA

CDR3nt: TGCAGTGCTGACAGGGGGTATGGCTACACCTTC
CDR3aa: CSADRGYGYTF
len: 11
abundance: many
v_gene: TRBV20-1
j_gene: TRBJ1-2
d_gene: TRBD1

CDR3nt: TGCAGTGCTAGCCAGACAGGGCCCTACGAGCAGTACTTC
CDR3aa: CSASQTGPYEQYF
len: 13
abundance: many
v_gene: TRBV20-1
j_gene: TRBJ2-7
d_gene: TRBD1

CDR3nt: TGTGCCAGCAGCTTAGACCCGGGTCTCTCTGGGGCCAACGTCCTGACTTTC
CDR3aa: CASSLDPGLSGANVLTF
len: 17
abundance: large
v_gene: TRBV11-2
j_gene: TRBJ2-6
d_gene: NA

CDR3nt: TGCAGTGCTGGCCCGACAAGGAGCGGCTACACCTTC
CDR3aa: CSAGPTRSGYTF
len: 12
abundance: many
v_gene: TRBV20-1
j_gene: TRBJ1-2
d_gene: NA